The 20 T cell receptor beta chains below come from one sample, sequenced in a study of technical replicates of blood from a few donors. Here immunoSEQ multiplex PCR was the method, and the copy in TCRdb shows in-frame clones only, minus some. The data contain tens of thousands of clones, 92% of them singletons. Material: T cells isolated from PBMCs. Receptors originate from a human donor in good health.

This sequence joins TRBV2 and TRBJ2-7; TRBD2 agrees at 11 bases. CDR1 is SNHLY, CDR2 FYNNEI, per germline. The CDR3 runs 13 residues. V lost 8 bases and J lost 3; bases outside the gene matches: 3. CDR3 sequence: CASLGTSGYEQYF. Written as DNA, the CDR3 is TGTGCCAGCCTAGGGACTAGCGGCTACGAGCAGTACTTC.

This chain joins TRBV15 and TRBJ1-5; TRBD1 is a possible D gene (6 bases). The CDR3 has 13 residues. Looked up from germline, CDR1 is LNHNV and CDR2 is YYDKDF (reference sequence). The V gene lost 8 bases and the J gene lost 3 bases, with 11 bases spanning the gap. CDR3 bases: TGTGCCACCGCTGACAGGTACAATCAGCCCCAGCATTTT. Its protein is CATADRYNQPQHF.

CDR3 DNA: TGTGCTAGTGGTTTCTGGGACAGGGGGAATCAGCCCCAGCATTTT. Encoded protein: CASGFWDRGNQPQHF. The rearrangement links TRBV12-5 to TRBJ1-5; 11 nucleotides align to TRBD1. The length of the CDR3 is 15 residues. CDR1 and CDR2 from the germline V gene are LGHNT and FRNRAP. V lost 3 bases and J lost 4; bases outside the gene matches: 2.

The gene calls are TRBV7-9 and TRBJ2-2, with a tentative D call TRBD2 (6 bases). The CDR3 runs 13 residues. The V end lost 1 base, the J end lost 6 bases, and 6 bases lay between the germline ends. The V gene's germline CDR1 is SEHNR and CDR2 FQNEAQ (reference sequence). The CDR3 DNA sequence: TGTGCCAGCAGCTTAGGACTAGCCGGGGAGCTGTTTTTT. Translating it yields CASSLGLAGELFF.

J is TRBJ1-1 and V is TRBV30; no firm D call. V lost 1 base to trimming and J lost 5 bases, with 14 bases between them. Germline V gives CDR1 GTSNPN, CDR2 SVGIG (reference sequence). The CDR3 extends over 14 amino acids. The CDR3 protein is CAWSERVSGTEAFF. CDR3 nucleotide sequence: TGTGCCTGGAGTGAGCGTGTCTCGGGGACTGAAGCTTTCTTT.

The chain has TRBV4-2 and TRBJ2-4, with D possibly being TRBD1 (5 bases). V was trimmed by 6 bases and J by 0 bases, leaving 9 bases between them. The CDR3 is made up of 14 amino acids. Germline CDR1 LGHNA, CDR2 YNFKEQ. In nucleotides, the CDR3 is TGTGCCAGCAGGGAAGACAGAGCCAAAAACATTCAGTACTTC. As protein: CASREDRAKNIQYF.

V is TRBV10-3 and J is TRBJ1-4; maybe TRBD1 (5 bases). Germline V lookup: CDR1 ENHRY, CDR2 SYGVKD. The CDR3 loop spans 12 amino acids. Trimming stripped 10 bases from V and 6 bases from J, with 12 bases between. CDR3 sequence: CATSDNDEKLFF. The CDR3 nucleotides read TGTGCCACATCGGACAATGATGAAAAACTGTTTTTT.

The chain has TRBV5-1 and TRBJ1-1, with 11 bases matching TRBD1. V dropped 2 bases and J dropped 5; count of bases not matched to a gene: 8. The germline gives CDR1 SGHRS, CDR2 YFSETQ. The CDR3 consists of 16 residues. CDR3 sequence: CASSFTGTGGSTEAFF. Written as DNA, the CDR3 is TGCGCCAGCAGCTTCACCGGGACAGGGGGAAGTACTGAAGCTTTCTTT.

This chain uses TRBV28 with TRBJ2-1, with TRBD1 matching 10 bases. The V gene end was trimmed by 6 bases and the J gene end by 3 bases; junction bases not matched to a gene: 11. Germline loops: CDR1 MDHEN, CDR2 SYDVKM. There are 17 residues in the CDR3. In DNA form, the CDR3 reads TGTGCCAGCAGCGATGGGACAGGGGTAAACTACTACAATGAGCAGTTCTTC. This gives the protein CASSDGTGVNYYNEQFF.

V usage is TRBV4-1 and J usage is TRBJ2-1; 8 nucleotides line up with TRBD1. The CDR3 is 15 residues long. Germline V lookup: CDR1 MGHRA, CDR2 YSYEKL. Trimming removed 2 bases from V and 1 base from J; junction bases left unmatched: 1. The CDR3 DNA sequence: TGCGCCAGCAGCCAAACAGGGGGATCCTACAATGAGCAGTTCTTC. This gives the protein CASSQTGGSYNEQFF.

DNA for the CDR3: TGTGCCAGCAGCATCCCGACCAGGGGGGAAAAACTGTTTTTT. Its translation: CASSIPTRGEKLFF. The V gene is TRBV7-9, the J gene TRBJ1-4; the match to TRBD1 covers 7 bases. The germline CDR1 and CDR2 sequences are SEHNR and FQNEAQ (reference sequence). Trimming cost V 5 bases and J 8 bases; bases outside gene matches: 8. CDR3 length: 14 amino acids.

The CDR3 DNA reads TGTGCCAGCAGCAGGTTCCAGGGCTATGGCTACACCTTC. Amino acid sequence: CASSRFQGYGYTF. The chain has TRBV2 and TRBJ1-2; D perhaps matches TRBD1 (5 bases). This CDR3 contains 13 residues. Germline V gene sequence: CDR1 SNHLY, CDR2 FYNNEI. V lost 6 bases to trimming and J lost 4 bases, with 12 bases between them.

The chain has TRBV9 and TRBJ2-3; 9 bases match TRBD2. The germline CDR1 and CDR2 sequences are SGDLS and YYNGEE. The CDR3 totals 13 residues. Trimming removed 6 bases from V and 3 bases from J; junction bases left unmatched: 2. CDR3 nucleotides: TGTGCCAGCACCCTAGCGGGAACAGATACGCAGTATTTT. Translated, it gives CASTLAGTDTQYF.

The table lists this clone with a few counts. V usage is TRBV11-3 and J usage is TRBJ2-1; 10 nucleotides align to TRBD2. From germline, CDR1 is SGHNT and CDR2 YENEEA. The CDR3 covers 19 residues. V shed 5 bases, J shed 3 bases, and the junction held 16 bases outside the gene matches. The CDR3 is CASSPGWLAGVLDYNEQFF. The CDR3 nucleotides read TGTGCCAGCAGCCCGGGTTGGCTAGCGGGAGTGTTGGACTACAATGAGCAGTTCTTC.

This chain uses TRBV10-3 with TRBJ2-7; 7 bases line up with TRBD2. Losses at the gene ends were 7 bases for V and 5 bases for J; bases not matched to a gene: 8. From germline, CDR1 is ENHRY and CDR2 SYGVKD. CDR3 length: 13 residues. The CDR3 spells CAITGKREDEQYF. In DNA form, the CDR3 reads TGTGCCATCACAGGCAAGCGGGAAGACGAGCAGTACTTC.

This clone was observed a single time. The chain joins TRBV7-9 to TRBJ2-3; possible D gene TRBD1, 6 bases. This CDR3 has 17 residues. The germline V and J ends were trimmed by 0 bases and 2 bases, with 15 bases remaining between them. CDR1 SEHNR and CDR2 FQNEAQ come from the germline V gene (reference sequence). CDR3 nucleotides: TGTGCCAGCAGCTTAGCGCCTAGGGGGTATATCACAGATACGCAGTATTTT. It specifies CASSLAPRGYITDTQYF.

The chain has TRBV5-1 and TRBJ2-7; D remains unclear. V lost 2 bases and J 0 bases, leaving 6 bases between the germline ends. Germline V CDR1 and CDR2: SGHRS, YFSETQ. This CDR3 has 13 residues. The CDR3 region has the DNA TGCGCCAGCAGCTTCAGAAACTCCTACGAGCAGTACTTC. Translated: CASSFRNSYEQYF.

This clone was recorded only once. For the CDR3, the DNA is TGTGCCAGCAGTTACCCCGAGGGAAGGCCGAATGAAAAACTGTTTTTT. Translated: CASSYPEGRPNEKLFF. The V gene is TRBV6-6, the J gene TRBJ1-4; D is unclear. This CDR3 region has 16 residues. Germline V lookup: CDR1 MNHNY, CDR2 SVGAGI (reference sequence). Trimming removed 2 bases at V and 5 bases at J, with 15 bases between.

V and J are TRBV6-1 and TRBJ2-3; tentative D call: TRBD1 (5 bases). Germline V gene lookup returns CDR1 MNHNS and CDR2 SASEGT. The CDR3 is made up of 12 amino acids. This CDR3 is CGLEGHTDTQYF. The CDR3 DNA reads as TGTGGTCTAGAAGGACACACAGATACGCAGTATTTT.

The V gene is TRBV2, the J gene TRBJ1-2; maybe TRBD1 (5 bases). This CDR3 contains 13 residues. The germline CDR1 and CDR2 sequences are SNHLY and FYNNEI. V lost 7 bases and J lost 6, with 15 bases in between. The CDR3 DNA is TGTGCCAGCATTATATGGGGGGGGGATGGCTACACCTTC. Translated, it gives CASIIWGGDGYTF.